This is a list of T cell receptor beta chains from one sample in a study of regulatory T cells in long-lasting Graves disease. TCRdb re-analysed the multiplex PCR reads in MiXCR, keeping a single row per CDR3 protein. Seen here are 350,000 to 500,000 distinct CDR3 sequences, around 17% observed once, and the top ten hold 20% to 25%. In addition, the sample was reused for a study of T cells in Graves' hyperthyroidism and ophthalmopathy.

The sequencing here drew on peripheral blood mononuclear cells (PBMCs), taken at new diagnosis, from a patient treated with antithyroid drugs. Receptors originate from a woman in her late teens or twenties with Graves disease. Both conserved end residues are part of each CDR3. The D gene is left open where the match is weak. Size values are once, few and many counts, or a class for expanded clones, and some rows have none.

clone_size: .
d_call: .
v_call: TRBV10-3
j_call: TRBJ2-1
cdr3_aa: CAISESRSGYNEQFF
cdr3_nt: TGTGCCATCAGTGAGTCTAGAAGCGGGTACAATGAGCAGTTCTTC

clone_size: .
d_call: TRBD2
v_call: TRBV14
j_call: TRBJ2-4
cdr3_aa: CASSQYASGSSKAKNIQYF
cdr3_nt: TGTGCCAGCAGCCAATACGCTAGCGGGAGTTCAAAAGCCAAAAACATTCAGTACTTC

clone_size: .
d_call: .
v_call: TRBV15
j_call: TRBJ2-3
cdr3_aa: CATSPEGQGGTDTQYF
cdr3_nt: TGTGCCACCAGCCCCGAGGGGCAGGGGGGTACAGATACGCAGTATTTT

clone_size: .
d_call: TRBD1
v_call: TRBV7-3
j_call: TRBJ2-7
cdr3_aa: CASSILPGPGTGEIYEQYF
cdr3_nt: TGTGCCAGCAGCATACTACCGGGCCCGGGGACAGGGGAGATCTACGAGCAGTACTTC

clone_size: .
d_call: .
v_call: TRBV4-1
j_call: TRBJ1-5
cdr3_aa: CASSPRALYSNQPQHF
cdr3_nt: TGCGCCAGCAGCCCTCGGGCCCTTTATAGCAATCAGCCCCAGCATTTT

clone_size: few
d_call: TRBD1
v_call: TRBV5-1
j_call: TRBJ2-5
cdr3_aa: CASSPGTGGLVETQYF
cdr3_nt: TGCGCCAGCAGCCCTGGGACAGGGGGGTTGGTGGAGACCCAGTACTTC

clone_size: .
d_call: .
v_call: TRBV7-9
j_call: TRBJ2-7
cdr3_aa: CASSLVVAGAGVVEQYF
cdr3_nt: TGTGCCAGCAGCTTAGTAGTCGCGGGGGCAGGGGTGGTCGAGCAGTACTTC

clone_size: few
d_call: TRBD2
v_call: TRBV20-1
j_call: TRBJ2-1
cdr3_aa: CSARDASGRGFLEQFF
cdr3_nt: TGCAGTGCTAGAGATGCTAGCGGGAGGGGCTTCCTAGAGCAGTTCTTC

clone_size: many
d_call: TRBD2
v_call: TRBV28
j_call: TRBJ2-1
cdr3_aa: CASSTPGLGSYNEQFF
cdr3_nt: TGTGCCAGCAGTACACCGGGACTAGGCTCCTACAATGAGCAGTTCTTC

clone_size: many
d_call: TRBD2
v_call: TRBV28
j_call: TRBJ2-5
cdr3_aa: CASTRLLAGVETQYF
cdr3_nt: TGTGCCAGCACTCGGCTATTAGCGGGGGTCGAGACCCAGTACTTC

clone_size: many
d_call: TRBD1
v_call: TRBV27
j_call: TRBJ2-7
cdr3_aa: CASSLGQTYINYEQYF
cdr3_nt: TGTGCCAGCAGTTTGGGACAGACATATATTAACTACGAGCAGTACTTC

clone_size: .
d_call: .
v_call: TRBV6-5
j_call: TRBJ2-7
cdr3_aa: CASSYSATATYEQYF
cdr3_nt: TGTGCCAGCAGTTACTCTGCGACAGCCACCTACGAGCAGTACTTC

clone_size: few
d_call: TRBD2
v_call: TRBV12-3/TRBV12-4
j_call: TRBJ2-1
cdr3_aa: CASTGLAGVVGYNEQFF
cdr3_nt: TGTGCCAGCACGGGACTAGCGGGAGTAGTTGGCTACAATGAGCAGTTCTTC

clone_size: .
d_call: .
v_call: TRBV15
j_call: TRBJ1-5
cdr3_aa: CATSRAGQPQHF
cdr3_nt: TGTGCCACCAGCAGAGCAGGTCAGCCCCAGCATTTT

clone_size: many
d_call: .
v_call: TRBV28
j_call: TRBJ2-7
cdr3_aa: CASRPTGTTYEQYF
cdr3_nt: TGTGCCAGCAGACCCACCGGGACCACCTACGAGCAGTACTTC

clone_size: .
d_call: .
v_call: TRBV12-3/TRBV12-4
j_call: TRBJ1-3
cdr3_aa: CASSYDGNTIYF
cdr3_nt: TGTGCCAGCAGCTACGACGGTAACACCATATATTTT

clone_size: .
d_call: .
v_call: TRBV6-2/TRBV6-3
j_call: TRBJ1-1
cdr3_aa: CASNFRAYTGAFF
cdr3_nt: TGTGCCAGCAACTTTAGGGCCTACACTGGAGCTTTCTTT

clone_size: few
d_call: .
v_call: TRBV6-1
j_call: TRBJ1-4
cdr3_aa: CASSQDRGEKLFF
cdr3_nt: TGTGCCAGCAGCCAGGACCGCGGAGAAAAACTGTTTTTT

clone_size: .
d_call: .
v_call: TRBV9
j_call: TRBJ1-2
cdr3_aa: CASSTGTQEGYTF
cdr3_nt: TGTGCCAGCAGTACCGGGACCCAAGAAGGCTACACCTTC

clone_size: many
d_call: .
v_call: TRBV7-8
j_call: TRBJ2-3
cdr3_aa: CASSLSGGFTDTQYF
cdr3_nt: TGTGCCAGCAGCTTATCGGGCGGATTCACAGATACGCAGTATTTT